These 26 T cell receptor beta chains were all obtained from the same sample, sequenced in a study of blood T cells in healthy people across ages. A J-beta primer mix and a sample-barcoded 5' primer were used in a second PCR of about 6 to 12 cycles. TCRdb re-derived calls from the 5' RACE reads in MiXCR, one entry per CDR3 protein. The sample lists some 1.5 million distinct CDR3 sequences, roughly 43% occurring once. Sequencing input: blood. These TCRs come from a young woman in good health.

This sequence joins TRBV20-1 and TRBJ2-1; no reliable D call. The CDR3 consists of 12 residues. Germline V CDR1 and CDR2: DFQATT, SNEGSKA (reference sequence). V lost 2 bases to trimming and J lost 4 bases, with 6 bases between them. The CDR3 here is CSARRGYNEQFF. The CDR3 bases are TGCAGTGCTAGACGCGGATACAATGAGCAGTTCTTC.

This rearrangement joins TRBV7-2 to TRBJ2-4; D is unresolved. This CDR3 is built from 12 residues. Per germline, CDR1 SGHTA and CDR2 FQGNSA. Trimming cost V 7 bases and J 15 bases, with 19 bases left between them. CDR3 DNA: TGTGCCAGCATCCTCCCCCGTGGCAGTGTGTACTTC. Translated: CASILPRGSVYF. The full variable domain, rest sourced from reference TRBV7-2 and TRBJ2-4, is GAGVSQSPSNKVTEKGKDVELRCDPISGHTALYWYRQSLGQGLEFLIYFQGNSAPDKSGLPSDRFSAERTGGSVSTLTIQRTQQEDSAVYLCASILPRGSVYFGAGTRLSVL.

The CDR3 nucleotides are TGCGCCAGCAGCGCAGACAGGGGGACCCGCGAAAAACTGTTTTTT. Translating gives CASSADRGTREKLFF. The V gene is TRBV5-1, the J gene TRBJ1-4, with 9 bases fitting TRBD1. The CDR3 has 15 residues. J was trimmed by 8 bases and V by 4 bases; bases with no gene match: 9. Germline values: CDR1 SGHRS, CDR2 YFSETQ.

This chain uses TRBV7-2 with TRBJ2-1, with D possibly TRBD2 on 6 matching bases. The germline gives CDR1 SGHTA, CDR2 FQGNSA. Between the trimmed V and J ends, which lost 5 bases and 13 bases, there was a span of 24 bases. This CDR3 is 15 amino acids long. The chain's CDR3 is CASSLRRAPGETQFF. The DNA for the CDR3 is TGTGCCAGCAGCCTCAGGAGGGCCCCAGGCGAGACCCAGTTCTTC.

The chain couples TRBV20-1 to TRBJ1-4; D is unresolved. This CDR3 is built from 13 residues. Germline loops: CDR1 DFQATT, CDR2 SNEGSKA (reference sequence). The CDR3 protein is CSSSTTANEKLFF. DNA of the CDR3: TGCAGCAGCTCGACTACCGCTAATGAAAAACTGTTTTTT.

In its sample, this clonotype was seen many times. The chain is built from TRBV7-2 and TRBJ2-2, with D possibly TRBD2 on 5 matching bases. This CDR3 spans 13 amino acids. V dropped 6 bases and J dropped 4 bases, with 9 bases sitting between them. CDR1 is SGHTA, CDR2 FQGNSA, per germline. The CDR3 bases are TGTGCCAGCAGTTTACGGGGCACCGGGGAGCTGTTTTTT. Translating it yields CASSLRGTGELFF.

This chain joins TRBV11-2 and TRBJ1-1; 8 bases align to TRBD1. J lost 4 bases, V lost 3 bases, and 7 bases had no gene match. This CDR3 region has 15 residues. CDR1 is SGHAT and CDR2 is FQNNGV in the germline V gene. CDR3 sequence (DNA): TGTGCCAGCAGCTTCTGGACAGGGTCAGCCACTGAAGCTTTCTTT. Protein sequence: CASSFWTGSATEAFF.

The chain recombines TRBV30 with TRBJ2-1, with 9 bases fitting TRBD1. The better agreement between TRBJ2-7 and the DNA end casts doubt on the J call. Germline V gene data show CDR1 as GTSNPN and CDR2 as SVGIG (reference sequence). This CDR3 has 13 amino acids. CDR3 bases: TGTGCCTGGAGTTTGGGACAGGGATGGGAGCAGTACTTC. Protein: CAWSLGQGWEQYF.

The genes are TRBV20-1 and TRBJ1-6, with TRBD1 identical over 8 bases. Losses at the gene ends were 5 bases for V and 10 bases for J; bases not matched to a gene: 4. This CDR3 is built from 12 residues. The germline CDR1 and CDR2 sequences are DFQATT and SNEGSKA (reference sequence). CDR3 sequence (DNA): TGCAGTGCTGTCAGGGGGCCGTCACCCCTCCACTTT. The encoded protein is CSAVRGPSPLHF.

This clonotype was observed a few times. This sequence joins TRBV7-2 and TRBJ2-5; D is ambiguous. This CDR3 region has 13 residues. Germline values: CDR1 SGHTA, CDR2 FQGNSA. V gave up 4 bases and J gave up 0 bases, with 6 bases separating them. DNA of the CDR3: TGTGCCAGCAGCTACCGCGACCAAGAGACCCAGTACTTC. Protein: CASSYRDQETQYF.

The chain has TRBV3-1 and TRBJ2-5, with D possibly being TRBD2 (5 bases). Germline lookup yields CDR1 LGHDT and CDR2 YNNKEL (reference sequence). Between the trimmed V and J ends, which lost 4 bases and 4 bases, there was a span of 13 bases. The CDR3 contains 14 residues. The CDR3 here is CASSRPLEGETQYF. The CDR3 DNA follows: TGTGCCAGCAGCCGGCCCCTTGAGGGAGAGACCCAGTACTTC.

This clonotype was seen only a few times. The rearrangement joins TRBV11-2 to TRBJ2-3; TRBD2 aligns across 12 bases. Germline V gene sequence: CDR1 SGHAT, CDR2 FQNNGV. The J segment lost 7 bases and the V segment lost 4 bases, leaving 6 bases of the junction unmatched. This CDR3 comprises 15 residues. CDR3 loop: CASSYLAGGWNTQYF. The CDR3 DNA reads TGTGCCAGCAGCTATCTAGCGGGAGGGTGGAATACGCAGTATTTT.

The V call is TRBV18, the J call TRBJ2-5, with a possible D match to TRBD2 (5 bases). Per germline, CDR1 KGHSH and CDR2 LQKENI. V lost 0 bases and J 4 bases, leaving 9 bases between the germline ends. This CDR3 is built from 14 residues. The CDR3 bases are TGTGCCAGCTCACCACCCTCGGGATCAGAGACCCAGTACTTC. This gives the protein CASSPPSGSETQYF. Full variable domain (rest looked up from reference TRBV18 and TRBJ2-5): NAGVMQNPRHLVRRRGQEARLRCSPMKGHSHVYWYRQLPEEGLKFMVYLQKENIIDESGMPKERFSAEFPKEGPSILRIQQVVRGDSAAYFCASSPPSGSETQYFGPGTRLLVL.

The chain links TRBV7-9 to TRBJ1-5; D is perhaps TRBD1 (5 bases). The germline gives CDR1 SEHNR, CDR2 FQNEAQ (reference sequence). CDR3 length: 16 residues. The V and J ends lost 5 bases and 3 bases respectively, with 17 bases between them. The DNA of the CDR3 is TGTGCCAGCAGCGACGGTGGGGCGAGGGACAATCAGCCCCAGCATTTT. It is translated as CASSDGGARDNQPQHF.

This clonotype was recorded a few times. The chain uses TRBV29-1 and TRBJ2-2; D gene uncertain. Trimming shortened V by 2 bases and J by 0 bases, and 4 bases separated the two germline ends. Germline loops: CDR1 SQVTM, CDR2 ANQGSEA. This CDR3 region has 13 residues. The CDR3 coding sequence is TGCAGCGTTGAACAGGCGAACACCGGGGAGCTGTTTTTT. It codes for CSVEQANTGELFF.

There are a few counts of this clonotype. The genes are TRBV20-1 and TRBJ1-5; no definite D call. Trimming pared 3 bases from V and 0 bases from J, leaving 9 bases between. The CDR3 has 14 residues. Germline-derived CDR1 and CDR2 are DFQATT and SNEGSKA (reference sequence). CDR3 bases: TGCAGTGCTAGTTCGCGGATTAGCAATCAGCCCCAGCATTTT. Residues: CSASSRISNQPQHF.

V usage is TRBV5-1 and J usage is TRBJ1-1; 7 bases map to TRBD1. The junction had 9 bases not matched to a gene; V was cut back by 0 bases and J by 10 bases. The CDR3 consists of 14 residues. The germline V gene encodes CDR1 SGHRS and CDR2 YFSETQ. This chain's CDR3 is CASSLEDRRAGAFF. Written as DNA, the CDR3 is TGCGCCAGCAGCTTGGAGGACAGGCGTGCGGGAGCTTTCTTT.

The V gene is TRBV27, the J gene TRBJ1-5, with TRBD1 as a possible D gene (5 bases). The CDR3 extends over 15 amino acids. V was cut by 3 bases and J by 3 bases, with 12 bases left in between. Per the germline V gene, CDR1 is MNHEY and CDR2 is SMNVEV (reference sequence). DNA of the CDR3: TGTGCCAGCAGTTTCAAGGGGAGGGACAATCAGCCCCAGCATTTT. Protein: CASSFKGRDNQPQHF.

The chain carries TRBV6-2 or TRBV6-3 and TRBJ2-7; D perhaps matches TRBD2 (5 bases). The V end was cut by 5 bases, the J end by 6 bases, with 17 bases between. The CDR3 is made up of 14 amino acids. CDR1 and CDR2 (germline): MNHEY, SVGEGT. CDR3 sequence: CASSVLQNAGEQYF. DNA of the CDR3: TGTGCCAGCAGTGTCCTACAAAATGCGGGCGAGCAGTACTTC.

The chain uses TRBV7-2 and TRBJ2-7, with a tentative D call TRBD1 (5 bases). The V gene lost 5 bases and the J gene lost 6 bases, with 17 bases spanning the gap. Germline CDR1 reads SGHTA; CDR2 reads FQGNSA. The CDR3 has 14 amino acids. The DNA of the CDR3 is TGTGCCAGCAGCCAATCCCCCAGGGTAGGCGAGCAGTACTTC. This gives the protein CASSQSPRVGEQYF.

This clonotype showed up just a few times. The chain carries TRBV20-1 and TRBJ2-7, with 7 bases lining up with TRBD2. Losses at the gene ends were 6 bases for V and 5 bases for J; bases not matched to a gene: 13. The CDR3 loop spans 14 amino acids. The V gene's germline CDR1 is DFQATT and CDR2 SNEGSKA (reference sequence). The CDR3 region is CSALGGGSLHEQYF. CDR3 nucleotide sequence: TGCAGTGCCTTGGGGGGGGGGAGTCTCCACGAGCAGTACTTC.

In regard to this clonotype: This likely comes from a read error, as the CDR3 has no conserved phenylalanine or tryptophan at its end. The chain has TRBV11-2 and TRBJ2-4; the D is unclear. The closer fit of TRBJ2-7 to the DNA end suggests the J call may be wrong. CDR3 length equals 15 residues. CDR1 and CDR2 from the germline V gene are SGHAT and FQNNGV. CDR3 coding DNA: TGTGCCAGCAGTCCGGACGGATTTCACCCCTACGAGCAGTACTTA. It is translated as CASSPDGFHPYEQYL.

This chain joins TRBV4-1 and TRBJ2-7; a possible D gene is TRBD1 (5 bases). Trimming took off 0 bases at V and 7 bases at J, with 10 bases between the two ends. The germline V gene encodes CDR1 MGHRA and CDR2 YSYEKL. The CDR3 sequence is 13 residues long. The CDR3 protein is CASSQEGVVEQYF. CDR3 in DNA: TGCGCCAGCAGCCAAGAAGGGGTTGTTGAGCAGTACTTC.

The genes are TRBV7-8 and TRBJ2-4, with D unclear. The J call may not be correct, given that the DNA end is closer to TRBJ2-7. This CDR3 comprises 14 residues. CDR1 and CDR2 (germline): SGHVS, FQNEAQ. The CDR3 DNA reads as TGTGCCAGCAGCCCCTCGTCTTTTGCCTACGAGCAGTACTTC. Its translation is CASSPSSFAYEQYF.

This clonotype was picked up a small number of times. V is TRBV3-1 and J is TRBJ1-2; D is undetermined. V was clipped by 5 bases and J by 4 bases, with 11 bases between them. The germline gives CDR1 LGHDT, CDR2 YNNKEL (reference sequence). This CDR3 comprises 13 residues. CDR3 coding DNA: TGTGCCAGCAGCACTTCTGGGAGCTATGGCTACACCTTC. It is translated as CASSTSGSYGYTF. Variable domain in full (rest from reference TRBV3-1 and TRBJ1-2): DTAVSQTPKYLVTQMGNDKSIKCEQNLGHDTMYWYKQDSKKFLKIMFSYNNKELIINETVPNRFSPKSPDKAHLNLHINSLELGDSAVYFCASSTSGSYGYTFGSGTRLTVV.

This clonotype was recorded only once. The gene calls are TRBV5-1 and TRBJ2-5; 7 bases align to TRBD1. Germline V CDR1 and CDR2: SGHRS, YFSETQ. The CDR3 has 14 residues. Losses at the gene ends were 5 bases for V and 11 bases for J; bases not matched to a gene: 15. The CDR3 region is CASSRQGEWGEQYF. The CDR3 DNA sequence: TGCGCCAGCAGTAGACAGGGCGAATGGGGTGAGCAGTACTTC.